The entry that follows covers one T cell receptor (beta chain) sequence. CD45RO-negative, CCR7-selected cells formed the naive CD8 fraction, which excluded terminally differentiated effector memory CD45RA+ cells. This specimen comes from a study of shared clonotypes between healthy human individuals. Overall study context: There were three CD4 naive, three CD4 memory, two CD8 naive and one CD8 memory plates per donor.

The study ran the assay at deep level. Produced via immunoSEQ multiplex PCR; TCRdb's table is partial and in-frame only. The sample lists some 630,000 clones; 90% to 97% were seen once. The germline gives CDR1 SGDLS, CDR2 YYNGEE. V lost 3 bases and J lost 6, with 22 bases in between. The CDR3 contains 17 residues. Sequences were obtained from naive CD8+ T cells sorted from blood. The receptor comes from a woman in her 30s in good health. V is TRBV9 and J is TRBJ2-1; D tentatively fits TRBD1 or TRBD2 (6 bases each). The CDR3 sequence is CASSATGYGSLVNEQFF. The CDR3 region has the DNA TGTGCCAGCAGCGCCACAGGGTACGGGAGTTTAGTCAATGAGCAGTTCTTC.